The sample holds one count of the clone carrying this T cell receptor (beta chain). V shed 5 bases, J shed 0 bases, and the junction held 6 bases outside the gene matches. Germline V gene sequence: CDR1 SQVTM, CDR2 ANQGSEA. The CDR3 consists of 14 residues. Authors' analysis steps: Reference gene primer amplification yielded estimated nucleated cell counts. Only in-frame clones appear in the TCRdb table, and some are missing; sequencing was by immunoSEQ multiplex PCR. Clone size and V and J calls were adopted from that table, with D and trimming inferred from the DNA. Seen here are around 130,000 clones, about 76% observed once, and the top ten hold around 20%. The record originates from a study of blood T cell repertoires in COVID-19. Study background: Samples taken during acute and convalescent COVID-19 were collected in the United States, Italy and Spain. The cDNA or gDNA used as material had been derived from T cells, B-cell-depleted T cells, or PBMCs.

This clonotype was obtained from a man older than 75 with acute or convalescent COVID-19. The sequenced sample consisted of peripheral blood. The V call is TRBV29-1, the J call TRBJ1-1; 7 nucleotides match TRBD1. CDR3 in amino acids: CSVFPRGVNTEAFF. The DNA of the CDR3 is TGCAGCGTTTTCCCCAGGGGGGTGAACACTGAAGCTTTCTTT.